Each of the 8 T cell receptor beta chains below was sequenced from the same sample in a study of blood T cell repertoires in COVID-19. The table came from immunoSEQ multiplex PCR; TCRdb's copy has only in-frame clones and leaves some out. There are 350,000 to 450,000 clones in the sample; more than 85% occur only once, and more than 0.85% lies in the top ten. Sequencing used PBMCs or T cells enriched from blood (not recorded which). Receptor source: a woman between 40 and 55 years old who had been exposed to COVID-19.

This sequence joins TRBV15 and TRBJ1-3; D ambiguous. The germline V and J ends were trimmed by 4 bases and 0 bases, with 4 bases remaining between them. CDR1 and CDR2 (germline): LNHNV, YYDKDF (reference sequence). The CDR3 sequence is 13 residues long. The CDR3 here is CATSMASGNTIYF. The CDR3 coding sequence is TGTGCCACCAGCATGGCCTCTGGAAACACCATATATTTT. The whole variable domain, remainder taken from reference TRBV15 and TRBJ1-3, is DAMVIQNPRYQVTQFGKPVTLSCSQTLNHNVMYWYQQKSSQAPKLLFHYYDKDFNNEADTPDNFQSRRPNTSFCFLDIRSPGLGDTAMYLCATSMASGNTIYFGEGSWLTVV.

The chain joins TRBV19 to TRBJ1-5, with D unresolved. The V gene lost 7 bases and the J gene lost 4 bases, with 17 bases spanning the gap. Germline V gene sequence: CDR1 LNHDA, CDR2 SQIVND (reference sequence). The CDR3 sequence is 15 residues long. The CDR3 loop is CASKKAAEPNQPQHF. Here the CDR3 DNA reads TGTGCCAGTAAAAAGGCGGCAGAACCTAATCAGCCCCAGCATTTT. Full variable domain (remainder filled in from reference TRBV19 and TRBJ1-5): DGGITQSPKYLFRKEGQNVTLSCEQNLNHDAMYWYRQDPGQGLRLIYYSQIVNDFQKGDIAEGYSVSREKKESFPLTVTSAQKNPTAFYLCASKKAAEPNQPQHFGDGTRLSIL.

This chain joins TRBV13 and TRBJ1-1; D is uncertain. The CDR3 spans 12 residues. Germline lookup yields CDR1 PRHDT and CDR2 FYEKMQ (reference sequence). The ends were cut back, 6 bases at V and 1 base at J, with 6 bases in the middle. The CDR3 sequence: CASSRRNTEAFF. The CDR3 bases are TGTGCCAGCAGTCGCAGGAACACTGAAGCTTTCTTT.

The chain carries TRBV6-5 and TRBJ1-1; D is uncertain. The V gene lost 10 bases and the J gene lost 10 bases, with 13 bases spanning the gap. This CDR3 spans 10 amino acids. CDR1 is MNHEY and CDR2 is SVGAGI in the germline V gene. The CDR3 reads CATRRLRAFF. The CDR3 nucleotides are TGTGCCACTAGGCGGTTAAGAGCTTTCTTT.

The chain combines TRBV29-1 with TRBJ1-2; D is possibly TRBD1 (5 bases). CDR3 length equals 13 residues. Germline-derived CDR1 and CDR2 are SQVTM and ANQGSEA. V was pared by 6 bases and J by 8 bases, with 19 bases between. CDR3 DNA: TGCAGCGTCCCCAATGGGGGGAGAGGGGGCTACACCTTC. Protein sequence: CSVPNGGRGGYTF.

A few counts support this clone. V and J are TRBV14 and TRBJ2-2; 7 bases match TRBD1. Germline V lookup: CDR1 SGHDN, CDR2 FVKESK. The CDR3 is 16 residues long. With 4 bases clipped from V and 4 bases from J, the junction kept 9 bases outside the gene matches. CDR3 DNA: TGTGCCAGCAGCCCGGGACAGACCGGACCCACCGGGGAGCTGTTTTTT. Translating it yields CASSPGQTGPTGELFF.

The chain links TRBV18 to TRBJ1-2, with no clear D. The V end was cut by 1 base, the J end by 2 bases, with 14 bases between. Looked up from germline, CDR1 is KGHSH and CDR2 is LQKENI. The CDR3 contains 16 residues. As DNA, the CDR3 is TGTGCCAGCTCACCACGCCTCGACACAAAAAACTATGGCTACACCTTC. This codes for CASSPRLDTKNYGYTF.

The chain has TRBV20-1 and TRBJ1-1, with D maybe TRBD1 (5 bases). Trimming shortened V by 4 bases and J by 12 bases, and 12 bases separated the two germline ends. This CDR3 comprises 10 residues. Germline V gives CDR1 DFQATT, CDR2 SNEGSKA (reference sequence). CDR3 coding DNA: TGCAGTGCTACCTCCAGGGCACCTTTCTTT. This gives the protein CSATSRAPFF.